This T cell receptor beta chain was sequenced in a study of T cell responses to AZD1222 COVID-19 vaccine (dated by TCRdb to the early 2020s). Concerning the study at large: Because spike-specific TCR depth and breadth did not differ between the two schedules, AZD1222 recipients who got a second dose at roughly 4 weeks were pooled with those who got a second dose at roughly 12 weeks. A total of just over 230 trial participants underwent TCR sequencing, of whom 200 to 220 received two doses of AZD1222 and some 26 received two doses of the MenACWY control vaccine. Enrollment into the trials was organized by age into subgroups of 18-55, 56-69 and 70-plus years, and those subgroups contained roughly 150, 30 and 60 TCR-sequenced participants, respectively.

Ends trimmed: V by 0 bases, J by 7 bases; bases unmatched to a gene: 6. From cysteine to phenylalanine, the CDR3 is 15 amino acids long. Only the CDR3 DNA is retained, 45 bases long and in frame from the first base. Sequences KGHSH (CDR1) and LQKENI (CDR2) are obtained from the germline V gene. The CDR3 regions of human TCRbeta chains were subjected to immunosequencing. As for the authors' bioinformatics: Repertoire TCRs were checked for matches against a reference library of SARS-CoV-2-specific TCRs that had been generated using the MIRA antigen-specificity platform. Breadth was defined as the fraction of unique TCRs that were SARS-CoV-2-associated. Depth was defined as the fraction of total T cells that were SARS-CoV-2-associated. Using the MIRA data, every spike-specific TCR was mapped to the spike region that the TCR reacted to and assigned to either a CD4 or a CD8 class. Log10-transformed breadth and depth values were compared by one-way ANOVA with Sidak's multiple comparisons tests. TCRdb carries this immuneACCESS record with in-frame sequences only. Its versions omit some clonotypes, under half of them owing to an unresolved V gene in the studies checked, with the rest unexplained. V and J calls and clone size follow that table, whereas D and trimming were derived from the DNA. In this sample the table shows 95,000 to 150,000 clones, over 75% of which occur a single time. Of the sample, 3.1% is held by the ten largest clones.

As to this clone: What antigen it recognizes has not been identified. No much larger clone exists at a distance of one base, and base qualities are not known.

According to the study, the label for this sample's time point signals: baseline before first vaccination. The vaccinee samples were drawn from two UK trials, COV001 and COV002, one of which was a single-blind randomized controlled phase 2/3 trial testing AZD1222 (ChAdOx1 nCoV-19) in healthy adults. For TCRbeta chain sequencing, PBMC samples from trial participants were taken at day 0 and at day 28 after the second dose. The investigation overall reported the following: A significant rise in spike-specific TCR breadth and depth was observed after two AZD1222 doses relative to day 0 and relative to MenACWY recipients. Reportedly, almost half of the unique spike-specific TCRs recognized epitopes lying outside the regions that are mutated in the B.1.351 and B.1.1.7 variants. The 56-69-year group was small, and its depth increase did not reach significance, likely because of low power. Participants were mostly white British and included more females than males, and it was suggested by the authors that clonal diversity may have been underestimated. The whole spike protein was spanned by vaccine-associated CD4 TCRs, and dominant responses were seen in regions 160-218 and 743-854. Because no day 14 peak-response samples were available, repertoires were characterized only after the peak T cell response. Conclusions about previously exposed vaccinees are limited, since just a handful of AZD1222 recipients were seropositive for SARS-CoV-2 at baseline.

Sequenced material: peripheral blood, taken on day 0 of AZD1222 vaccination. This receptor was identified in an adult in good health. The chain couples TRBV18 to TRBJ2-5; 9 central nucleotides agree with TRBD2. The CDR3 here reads CASSPPLAGRGTQYF. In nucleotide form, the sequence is TGTGCCAGCTCACCACCTCTAGCGGGACGAGGGACCCAGTACTTC.